One and the same sample provided the 25 T cell receptor beta chains below, sequenced in a study of blood T cell repertoires in COVID-19. Generated by immunoSEQ multiplex PCR, the TCRdb table keeps only in-frame clones and is missing some. There are under 150,000 clones in the sample; over 65% occur only once, and approximately 8.1% lies in the top ten. Sequences were obtained from peripheral blood. These receptors were collected from a woman aged 35 to 49 with acute or convalescent COVID-19.

V and J are TRBV7-2 and TRBJ1-1, with 7 bases lining up with TRBD1. Germline V gives CDR1 SGHTA, CDR2 FQGNSA. The ends lost 6 bases at V and 5 bases at J; junction bases unmatched: 12. The CDR3 loop spans 15 amino acids. CDR3 protein: CASSRGRGGRTEAFF. In DNA, the CDR3 is TGTGCCAGCAGTAGAGGTAGAGGGGGCCGAACTGAAGCTTTCTTT.

The CDR3 DNA sequence: TGCGCCAGCAGCTTGCCCAGGACAGGGGTCGGGAGCGGGGAGCTGTTTTTT. It translates to CASSLPRTGVGSGELFF. The gene calls are TRBV5-1 and TRBJ2-2; 9 bases map to TRBD1. Germline V lookup: CDR1 SGHRS, CDR2 YFSETQ. The CDR3 totals 17 residues. The ends lost 1 base at V and 7 bases at J; junction bases unmatched: 11.

V and J are TRBV7-7 and TRBJ1-5, with D perhaps TRBD1 (5 bases). The V end lost 6 bases, the J end lost 3 bases, and 9 bases lay between the germline ends. Germline V gene lookup returns CDR1 SSHAT and CDR2 FNYEAQ (reference sequence). The CDR3 contains 13 residues. CDR3 coding DNA: TGTGCCAGCAGTCCAGGGAACAATCAGCCCCAGCATTTT. It codes for CASSPGNNQPQHF.

The rearrangement uses TRBV7-3 and TRBJ2-1; weak D call: TRBD1 (5 bases). Germline-derived CDR1 and CDR2 are SGHTA and FQGTGA. V dropped 4 bases and J dropped 2 bases, with 12 bases sitting between them. CDR3 length equals 15 residues. In DNA, the CDR3 is TGTGCCAGCAGCTCAGGGTCAGCCCCCTACAATGAGCAGTTCTTC. This codes for CASSSGSAPYNEQFF.

This clone has more than one count but fewer than ten. The chain employs TRBV5-1 and TRBJ1-2; 10 bases match TRBD1. Trimming removed 4 bases from V and 8 bases from J; junction bases left unmatched: 5. This CDR3 region has 13 residues. Germline V lookup: CDR1 SGHRS, CDR2 YFSETQ. The CDR3 region is CASSNGQGEGYTF. The CDR3 DNA follows: TGCGCCAGCAGCAACGGACAGGGGGAGGGCTACACCTTC.

J is TRBJ2-1 and V is TRBV6-5; 11 bases align to TRBD1. The trim removed 5 bases at V and 7 bases at J, leaving 4 bases unmatched. Germline CDR1 and CDR2: MNHEY and SVGAGI. The CDR3 is 14 residues long. The CDR3 DNA reads TGTGCCAGCAGTCGCGGACAGGGGGCAAATGAGCAGTTCTTC. Translated: CASSRGQGANEQFF.

The chain joins TRBV5-1 to TRBJ2-3; 13 bases line up with TRBD2. Germline lookup yields CDR1 SGHRS and CDR2 YFSETQ. CDR3 length: 16 amino acids. After removal of 5 bases from V and 4 bases from J, the junction contained 7 bases not matched to a gene. The CDR3 here is CASRHPGLAGSDTQYF. Written as DNA, the CDR3 is TGCGCCAGCAGACACCCGGGACTAGCGGGGTCAGATACGCAGTATTTT. Variable domain in full (rest from reference TRBV5-1 and TRBJ2-3): KAGVTQTPRYLIKTRGQQVTLSCSPISGHRSVSWYQQTPGQGLQFLFEYFSETQRNKGNFPGRFSGRQFSNSRSEMNVSTLELGDSALYLCASRHPGLAGSDTQYFGPGTRLTVL.

The chain uses TRBV5-1 and TRBJ2-3; 9 bases are a match to TRBD2. The CDR3 extends over 18 amino acids. Trimming removed 2 bases from V and 2 bases from J; junction bases left unmatched: 12. Germline loops: CDR1 SGHRS, CDR2 YFSETQ. The CDR3 loop reads CASSFKGSGGSYTDTQYF. DNA of the CDR3: TGCGCCAGCAGCTTTAAAGGTAGCGGGGGCTCCTACACAGATACGCAGTATTTT.

This sequence joins TRBV5-1 and TRBJ2-2, with D uncertain. From germline, CDR1 is SGHRS and CDR2 YFSETQ. V lost 2 bases, J lost 6 bases, and 11 bases lay in between. This CDR3 is built from 14 residues. This CDR3 is CASSFSAAAGELFF. The CDR3 DNA reads TGCGCCAGCAGCTTTTCTGCGGCGGCCGGGGAGCTGTTTTTT. The full variable domain, rest sourced from reference TRBV5-1 and TRBJ2-2, is KAGVTQTPRYLIKTRGQQVTLSCSPISGHRSVSWYQQTPGQGLQFLFEYFSETQRNKGNFPGRFSGRQFSNSRSEMNVSTLELGDSALYLCASSFSAAAGELFFGEGSRLTVL.

The rearrangement joins TRBV19 to TRBJ2-5, with 10 bases aligning to TRBD2. Germline CDR1 is LNHDA and CDR2 is SQIVND (reference sequence). V lost 5 bases, J lost 5 bases, and 8 bases stayed unmatched. The CDR3 covers 15 residues. The CDR3 spells CASSPPGLAKETQYF. For the CDR3, the DNA is TGTGCCAGTAGTCCTCCGGGACTAGCGAAGGAGACCCAGTACTTC.

This clone was counted between two and nine times. The rearrangement joins TRBV5-8 to TRBJ1-5, with D perhaps matching TRBD1 (6 bases). Germline loops: CDR1 SGHTS, CDR2 YDEGEE. V dropped 4 bases and J dropped 7 bases, with 15 bases sitting between them. There are 14 residues in the CDR3. The CDR3 loop is CASSRAGGWQPQHF. The CDR3 DNA reads TGTGCCAGCAGCCGGGCGGGGGGCTGGCAGCCCCAGCATTTT.

Points on this clone: Other DNA variants within this sample encode the same CDR3. The chain links TRBV6-5 to TRBJ2-7; D may be TRBD2 (5 bases). Deletions cut 0 bases from V and 1 base from J, with 7 bases between. The CDR3 runs 14 residues. In germline, CDR1 is MNHEY, CDR2 SVGAGI. The CDR3 sequence is CASSYSRDSYEQYF. CDR3 sequence (DNA): TGTGCCAGCAGTTACTCCCGGGATTCCTACGAGCAGTACTTC.

This sequence joins TRBV7-8 and TRBJ1-2, with TRBD1 matching 12 bases. The CDR3 is 20 residues long. The trim removed 0 bases at V and 0 bases at J, leaving 11 bases unmatched. Germline CDR1 SGHVS, CDR2 FQNEAQ. CDR3 sequence reads: CASSLANRWGQGAANYGYTF. The CDR3, as DNA: TGTGCCAGCAGCTTAGCTAACCGTTGGGGACAGGGGGCCGCTAACTATGGCTACACCTTC.

The V gene is TRBV5-1, the J gene TRBJ2-7; D not certain. Deletions cut 4 bases from V and 3 bases from J, with 11 bases between. This CDR3 has 13 residues. The germline CDR1 and CDR2 sequences are SGHRS and YFSETQ. The CDR3 spells CASSANLGYEQYF. Written as DNA, the CDR3 is TGCGCCAGCAGCGCGAACCTCGGCTACGAGCAGTACTTC.

The rearrangement joins TRBV27 to TRBJ1-5; D unresolved. Looked up from germline, CDR1 is MNHEY and CDR2 is SMNVEV (reference sequence). The V and J ends lost 2 bases and 2 bases respectively, with 10 bases between them. The CDR3 consists of 15 residues. The DNA of the CDR3 is TGTGCCAGCAGTTTAGAGGGTTCTCGCAATCAGCCCCAGCATTTT. This codes for CASSLEGSRNQPQHF.

In DNA, the CDR3 is TGCGCCAGCAGCATCGGGACAGGGGCGAGGAATGAAAAACTGTTTTTT. Translation: CASSIGTGARNEKLFF. The chain joins TRBV5-1 to TRBJ1-4, with 10 bases fitting TRBD1. V lost 4 bases to trimming and J lost 5 bases; unmatched junction nucleotides: 8. The germline CDR1 and CDR2 sequences are SGHRS and YFSETQ. The CDR3 length is 16 residues.

The chain carries TRBV5-8 and TRBJ2-7; a weak D match, TRBD1 (5 bases). V lost 2 bases and J 3 bases, leaving 15 bases between the germline ends. The CDR3 covers 15 residues. The germline gives CDR1 SGHTS, CDR2 YDEGEE. The CDR3 region has the DNA TGTGCCAGCAGCTTAATTTCCGGACATTTCTACGAGCAGTACTTC. It yields the protein CASSLISGHFYEQYF.

The chain carries TRBV7-8 and TRBJ2-7, with D perhaps TRBD1 (5 bases). CDR1 and CDR2 (germline): SGHVS, FQNEAQ. V was cut by 1 base and J by 4 bases, with 5 bases left in between. CDR3 length equals 12 residues. Here the CDR3 reads CASSLGQYEQYF. As DNA, the CDR3 is TGTGCCAGCAGCTTAGGACAGTACGAGCAGTACTTC. The whole variable domain, remainder taken from reference TRBV7-8 and TRBJ2-7, is GAGVSQSPRYKVAKRGQDVALRCDPISGHVSLFWYQQALGQGPEFLTYFQNEAQLDKSGLPSDRFFAERPEGSVSTLKIQRTQQEDSAVYLCASSLGQYEQYFGPGTRLTVT.

This chain uses TRBV11-2 with TRBJ2-5; 12 nucleotides align to TRBD2. The CDR3 spans 16 residues. Germline V CDR1 and CDR2: SGHAT, FQNNGV. Losses at the gene ends were 2 bases for V and 5 bases for J; bases not matched to a gene: 6. CDR3 sequence (DNA): TGTGCCAGCAGCTTATTTACTAGCGGGGGGTTGGAGACCCAGTACTTC. Its protein product is CASSLFTSGGLETQYF.

The chain combines TRBV5-1 with TRBJ1-6; TRBD1 matches 12 bases. The CDR3 has 16 amino acids. V shed 0 bases, J shed 11 bases, and the junction held 6 bases outside the gene matches. Germline V lookup: CDR1 SGHRS, CDR2 YFSETQ. CDR3 region: CASSLEGTGGWAPLHF. The CDR3 DNA reads as TGCGCCAGCAGCTTGGAGGGGACAGGGGGCTGGGCACCCCTCCACTTT.

This clone was recorded once. The rearrangement links TRBV6-4 to TRBJ1-2, with D tentatively TRBD1 (6 bases). The CDR3 sequence is 13 residues long. Deletions cut 6 bases from V and 3 bases from J, with 11 bases between. Germline V gene sequence: CDR1 MRHNA, CDR2 SNTAGT. CDR3 in DNA: TGTGCCAGCAGGGGTTCAGGGGACTATGGCTACACCTTC. Protein product: CASRGSGDYGYTF.

The rearrangement joins TRBV5-1 to TRBJ1-2, with TRBD1 matching 9 bases. The CDR3 totals 13 residues. Trimming took 4 bases from V and 8 from J; bases not matched to a gene: 6. The germline CDR1 and CDR2 sequences are SGHRS and YFSETQ. The CDR3 is CASSRTGDGGYTF. CDR3 nucleotides: TGCGCCAGCAGCAGGACAGGGGATGGGGGCTACACCTTC.

With regard to this clone: Other DNA sequences of this sample code for an identical CDR3. V is TRBV5-4 and J is TRBJ2-5, with 8 positions matching TRBD1. The CDR3 has 13 amino acids. From germline, CDR1 is SGHNT and CDR2 YYREEE (reference sequence). The trim removed 2 bases at V and 5 bases at J, leaving 2 bases unmatched. The CDR3 is CASSLSGGETQYF. CDR3 coding DNA: TGTGCCAGCAGCTTATCAGGGGGCGAGACCCAGTACTTC.

The CDR3 loop is CASSLVGGGATEQFF. In nucleotides, the CDR3 is TGTGCCAGCAGCTTAGTCGGCGGGGGGGCCACTGAGCAGTTCTTC. This chain links TRBV13 with TRBJ2-1; 9 bases match TRBD2. Germline V gene data show CDR1 as PRHDT and CDR2 as FYEKMQ (reference sequence). This CDR3 spans 15 amino acids. V lost 1 base, J lost 9 bases, and 7 bases stayed unmatched.

This clone turned up a few times. V is TRBV19 and J is TRBJ2-3; 16 nucleotides match TRBD2. Germline V lookup: CDR1 LNHDA, CDR2 SQIVND (reference sequence). The CDR3 length is 17 residues. The junction had 4 bases not matched to a gene; V was cut back by 3 bases and J by 4 bases. Here the CDR3 DNA reads TGTGCCAGTAGTATTGGGACTAGCGGGGGGGCAGCAGATACGCAGTATTTT. As protein: CASSIGTSGGAADTQYF.